A single sample gave rise to the 25 T cell receptor beta chains below, sequenced in a study of T cells in localized non-small cell lung cancer. Generated by immunoSEQ multiplex PCR, the TCRdb table keeps only in-frame clones and is missing some. The repertoire holds roughly 3,300 clones, with about 25% as singletons. The sequenced sample was normal lung tissue next to the tumor, obtained before any cancer treatment. These receptors were taken from a man aged 35 to 70 with stage III squamous cell lung carcinoma.

This clone is medium-sized (0.01 to 0.1%). This chain joins TRBV11-3 and TRBJ1-4; D possibly corresponds to TRBD1 (5 bases). Trimming left V 6 bases short and J 4 bases short, with 15 bases between. This CDR3 is built from 15 residues. The germline V gene has CDR1 SGHNT and CDR2 YENEEA. This CDR3 reads CASSSNRGINEKLFF. In DNA form, the CDR3 reads TGTGCCAGCAGTTCGAATCGGGGGATTAATGAAAAACTGTTTTTT.

The chain combines TRBV30 with TRBJ2-5, with D perhaps matching TRBD1 (6 bases). Trimming took 0 bases from V and 3 from J, leaving 11 bases between them. The CDR3 has 14 residues. The V gene's germline CDR1 is GTSNPN and CDR2 SVGIG (reference sequence). As DNA, the CDR3 is TGTGCCTGGAGTGTTGGCAGGGGTGAAGAGACCCAGTACTTC. Translation gives CAWSVGRGEETQYF.

The gene calls are TRBV28 and TRBJ2-1; 7 bases agree with TRBD1. This CDR3 spans 16 amino acids. Germline trimming cut 5 bases from V and 0 bases from J; bases unmatched to any gene: 7. Germline V gene lookup returns CDR1 MDHEN and CDR2 SYDVKM. In DNA, the CDR3 is TGTGCCAGCAGTCTTAACAGGGGAAGCTCCTACAATGAGCAGTTCTTC. Encoded protein: CASSLNRGSSYNEQFF.

The chain is built from TRBV6-7 and TRBJ2-3; tentatively, D is TRBD2 (6 bases). Being an ORF, TRBV6-7 has a function that is uncertain. V lost 8 bases and J 2 bases, leaving 11 bases between the germline ends. The CDR3 runs to 13 residues. In nucleotides, the CDR3 is TGTGCCAGCGGGGGGACCCACACAGATACGCAGTATTTT. Amino acids: CASGGTHTDTQYF.

V is TRBV9 and J is TRBJ2-1; a weak D match, TRBD2 (6 bases). CDR1 and CDR2 from the germline V gene are SGDLS and YYNGEE. V was cut by 0 bases and J by 4 bases, with 14 bases left in between. This CDR3 has 16 residues. The CDR3 is CASSVGSGNQYNEQFF. DNA for the CDR3: TGTGCCAGCAGCGTAGGTAGCGGTAATCAGTACAATGAGCAGTTCTTC.

By sample fraction, this clone is large. J is TRBJ1-1 and V is TRBV11-3; no reliable D call. The ends were cut back, 3 bases at V and 1 base at J, with 9 bases in the middle. Germline V gene lookup returns CDR1 SGHNT and CDR2 YENEEA. CDR3 length: 14 amino acids. CDR3 amino acids: CASSFIEANTEAFF. CDR3 sequence (DNA): TGTGCCAGCAGCTTTATTGAGGCGAACACTGAAGCTTTCTTT.

This clone was found a few times. The chain uses TRBV6-8 and TRBJ1-6, with D unresolved. The CDR3 spans 12 residues. The germline V and J ends were trimmed by 5 bases and 9 bases, with 8 bases remaining between them. Germline V gene sequence: CDR1 MNHGY, CDR2 SAAAGT. The CDR3 nucleotides are TGTGCCAGCAGTGAGTCACGTTCACCCCTCCACTTT. It translates to CASSESRSPLHF.

This clone is categorized as medium-sized. CDR3 residues: CASSNPGRRRAFF. In nucleotides, the CDR3 is TGTGCCAGCAGTAATCCGGGGCGGCGGCGAGCTTTCTTT. The V and J genes are TRBV28 and TRBJ1-1; perhaps TRBD1 as D (5 bases). The CDR3 extends over 13 amino acids. The germline CDR1 and CDR2 sequences are MDHEN and SYDVKM. With 5 bases removed from V and 10 bases from J, the gap between germline ends came to 17 bases.

CDR3 region: CASSYSGNRSSYGYTF. CDR3 nucleotide sequence: TGTGCCAGCAGTTACTCGGGAAACAGGAGTTCGTATGGCTACACCTTC. This chain joins TRBV6-7 and TRBJ1-2; a possible D gene is TRBD1 (5 bases). TRBV6-7 is identified as an open reading frame with a role that is uncertain. Deletions cut 0 bases from V and 5 bases from J, with 16 bases between. This CDR3 region has 16 residues.

The V call is TRBV5-3, the J call TRBJ2-5; D is ambiguous. TRBV5-3 is an ORF for which the function is uncertain. V was clipped by 0 bases and J by 1 base, with 10 bases between them. The CDR3 runs to 15 residues. CDR3 sequence: CARSLVFILQETQYF. In DNA, the CDR3 is TGTGCCAGAAGCTTGGTGTTCATCCTCCAAGAGACCCAGTACTTC.

The chain recombines TRBV28 with TRBJ1-4; tentatively, D is TRBD1 (6 bases). This CDR3 spans 15 amino acids. CDR1 is MDHEN and CDR2 is SYDVKM in the germline V gene. Trimming left V 7 bases short and J 0 bases short, with 12 bases between. The CDR3 region has the DNA TGTGCCAGCATACAGGGAGGCGCAACTAATGAAAAACTGTTTTTT. Translated: CASIQGGATNEKLFF.

This rearrangement joins TRBV5-1 to TRBJ2-3; 8 nucleotides line up with TRBD2. This CDR3 comprises 16 residues. Trimming removed 5 bases from V and 5 bases from J; junction bases left unmatched: 13. CDR1 and CDR2 (germline): SGHRS, YFSETQ. CDR3 coding DNA: TGCGCCAGCAGATCCGGAGGAGCGGGGGCGGGAGATACGCAGTATTTT. Its translation is CASRSGGAGAGDTQYF.

The V and J genes are TRBV6-7 and TRBJ1-2, with D possibly TRBD1 on 6 matching bases. TRBV6-7 is designated an ORF whose function remains uncertain. This CDR3 has 14 residues. Trimming shortened V by 0 bases and J by 6 bases, and 11 bases separated the two germline ends. CDR3 coding DNA: TGTGCCAGCAGTTACTCGACGCAGGGGAATGGCTACACCTTC. It specifies CASSYSTQGNGYTF.

This clone showed up just once. The rearrangement uses TRBV18 and TRBJ2-2; 10 bases agree with TRBD1. The CDR3 is 17 amino acids. Trimming took 3 bases from V and 5 from J; bases not matched to a gene: 9. From germline, CDR1 is KGHSH and CDR2 LQKENI. CDR3 amino acids: CASSPPRGQGVTGELFF. CDR3 DNA sequence: TGTGCCAGCTCACCCCCCAGAGGACAGGGGGTAACCGGGGAGCTGTTTTTT. Using reference TRBV18 and TRBJ2-2 for the parts outside the CDR3, the full variable domain is NAGVMQNPRHLVRRRGQEARLRCSPMKGHSHVYWYRQLPEEGLKFMVYLQKENIIDESGMPKERFSAEFPKEGPSILRIQQVVRGDSAAYFCASSPPRGQGVTGELFFGEGSRLTVL.

This clone was counted a few times. V gene TRBV28 combines with J gene TRBJ1-1, with D maybe TRBD1 (6 bases). The CDR3 length is 14 residues. Germline CDR1 MDHEN, CDR2 SYDVKM. The V and J ends lost 5 bases and 1 base respectively, with 11 bases between them. CDR3 amino acids: CASSTGQKNTEAFF. CDR3 nucleotide sequence: TGTGCCAGCAGTACCGGACAGAAGAACACTGAAGCTTTCTTT.

This clone was detected a few times. The genes are TRBV19 and TRBJ1-4; unclear D gene. This CDR3 spans 14 amino acids. Trimming stripped 1 base from V and 13 bases from J, with 16 bases between. The V gene's germline CDR1 is LNHDA and CDR2 SQIVND (reference sequence). The CDR3 sequence: CASSIGLLDTLLFF. The DNA for the CDR3 is TGTGCCAGTAGTATAGGACTTCTTGACACGCTACTGTTTTTT.

The sample holds a few counts of this clone. The CDR3 sequence: CASSLEQGITGELFF. CDR3 DNA sequence: TGTGCCAGCAGCTTGGAACAGGGGATCACCGGGGAGCTGTTTTTT. The chain couples TRBV11-3 to TRBJ2-2, with 7 bases lining up with TRBD1. This CDR3 spans 15 amino acids. The germline gives CDR1 SGHNT, CDR2 YENEEA. V lost 3 bases, J lost 4 bases, and 5 bases stayed unmatched. Together with reference TRBV11-3 and TRBJ2-2, the CDR3 gives the full variable domain: EAGVVQSPRYKIIEKKQPVAFWCNPISGHNTLYWYLQNLGQGPELLIRYENEEAVDDSQLPKDRFSAERLKGVDSTLKIQPAELGDSAVYLCASSLEQGITGELFFGEGSRLTVL.

This clone has just a few counts. The rearrangement links TRBV11-3 to TRBJ1-6; a weak D match, TRBD1 (6 bases). The V end lost 5 bases, the J end lost 6 bases, and 11 bases lay between the germline ends. Germline CDR1 reads SGHNT; CDR2 reads YENEEA. The CDR3 sequence is 14 residues long. The DNA of the CDR3 is TGTGCCAGCAGCCTGGGGGCGGTTAATTCACCCCTCCACTTT. This encodes CASSLGAVNSPLHF.

The J gene is TRBJ1-4, the V gene TRBV6-8; no firm D call. This CDR3 is built from 16 residues. With 6 bases removed from V and 0 bases from J, the gap between germline ends came to 14 bases. CDR1 is MNHGY, CDR2 SAAAGT, per germline. The CDR3: CASRARFTSTNEKLFF. CDR3 bases: TGTGCCAGCAGGGCCCGGTTCACCTCAACTAATGAAAAACTGTTTTTT.

The chain recombines TRBV11-3 with TRBJ2-2; tentatively, D is TRBD1 or TRBD2 (5 bases each). Between the trimmed V and J ends, which lost 0 bases and 10 bases, there was a span of 15 bases. CDR1 and CDR2 (germline): SGHNT, YENEEA. This CDR3 has 15 residues. The CDR3 loop reads CASSLEEGPVPELFF. CDR3 coding DNA: TGTGCCAGCAGCTTAGAAGAGGGACCTGTACCGGAGCTGTTTTTT.

The gene calls are TRBV19 and TRBJ1-4, with a possible D match to TRBD1 (6 bases). CDR3 length equals 16 residues. The V gene's germline CDR1 is LNHDA and CDR2 SQIVND (reference sequence). The V end was cut by 5 bases, the J end by 3 bases, with 16 bases between. CDR3 in amino acids: CASSARTAVPNEKLFF. CDR3 nucleotide sequence: TGTGCCAGTAGTGCTCGGACAGCCGTACCTAATGAAAAACTGTTTTTT.

This clone is medium-sized in the sample. One end of the junction is discordant with germline, which a read error may explain. Here the CDR3 DNA reads TGCGCCAGCAGCCAAAATTTTGGGACAGGGGACGTGGTTAACTTC. Its protein is CASSQNFGTGDVVNF. The V call is TRBV4-1, the J call TRBJ2-7; 10 bases are a match to TRBD1. This CDR3 region has 15 residues. Germline CDR1 MGHRA, CDR2 YSYEKL.

Only a few counts were recorded for this clone. The V call is TRBV4-1, the J call TRBJ1-1, with 7 bases lining up with TRBD1. CDR1 MGHRA and CDR2 YSYEKL come from the germline V gene. CDR3 length: 15 residues. V dropped 4 bases and J dropped 11; count of bases not matched to a gene: 16. CDR3 protein: CASSPDPGGKGLAFF. The CDR3 DNA reads as TGCGCCAGCAGCCCGGACCCAGGGGGGAAGGGGTTGGCTTTCTTT.

This clone has a handful of counts. This rearrangement joins TRBV6-8 to TRBJ2-7, with 9 nucleotides matching TRBD1. This CDR3 is 15 amino acids long. V lost 5 bases, J lost 6 bases, and 11 bases stayed unmatched. The germline V gene encodes CDR1 MNHGY and CDR2 SAAAGT. The CDR3 sequence is CASSHRGLGVSEQYF. As DNA, the CDR3 is TGTGCCAGCAGTCACAGGGGGCTGGGTGTTAGCGAGCAGTACTTC.

In its sample, this clone was seen a few times. The chain uses TRBV29-1 and TRBJ1-1; weak D call: TRBD1 (6 bases). The length of the CDR3 is 13 residues. Germline V gene sequence: CDR1 SQVTM, CDR2 ANQGSEA. Trimming left V 5 bases short and J 2 bases short, with 12 bases between. In nucleotides, the CDR3 is TGCAGCGTTCAGGGGACCGTAAACACTGAAGCTTTCTTT. It specifies CSVQGTVNTEAFF.